Following are 15 T cell receptor beta chains from one sample sequenced in a study of PD-1 blockade in mismatch repair-deficient tumors. Sequenced by immunoSEQ multiplex PCR; TCRdb stores in-frame clones only, minus some. The table lists tens of thousands of clones, roughly 78% of them singletons. This specimen consisted of peripheral blood, obtained 4 weeks after starting pembrolizumab. The source is an adult with mismatch repair-deficient cancer.

This chain uses TRBV18 with TRBJ2-1; TRBD2 matches at 9 bases. The germline CDR1 and CDR2 sequences are KGHSH and LQKENI. V gave up 2 bases and J gave up 7 bases; unmatched junction bases: 9. CDR3 length: 16 amino acids. DNA for the CDR3: TGTGCCAGCTCACCAACGGCTAGCGGGAAGGGGAATGAGCAGTTCTTC. Encoded protein: CASSPTASGKGNEQFF.

The chain has TRBV25-1 and TRBJ1-4; 8 bases line up with TRBD1. The CDR3 runs to 14 residues. V was pared by 6 bases and J by 7 bases, with 7 bases of the junction left unmatched. Looked up from germline, CDR1 is MGHDK and CDR2 is SYGVNS. CDR3 residues: CASSRQGRGEKLFF. DNA for the CDR3: TGTGCCAGCAGCCGACAGGGGCGAGGTGAAAAACTGTTTTTT.

The rearrangement joins TRBV28 to TRBJ2-5, with D perhaps matching TRBD1 or TRBD2 (5 bases each). Germline V gene sequence: CDR1 MDHEN, CDR2 SYDVKM. Trimming stripped 1 base from V and 0 bases from J, with 21 bases between. The CDR3 sequence is 19 residues long. CDR3 region: CASSLYSATGWRNQETQYF. The CDR3 DNA reads as TGTGCCAGCAGTTTATATAGTGCTACAGGATGGAGGAACCAAGAGACCCAGTACTTC.

The chain employs TRBV15 and TRBJ1-1; D unclear. The V end lost 3 bases, the J end lost 3 bases, and 5 bases lay between the germline ends. CDR1 is LNHNV and CDR2 is YYDKDF in the germline V gene (reference sequence). The CDR3 covers 12 residues. In nucleotides, the CDR3 is TGTGCCACCAGCAGCGCGGACACTGAAGCTTTCTTT. Translated: CATSSADTEAFF. Full variable domain (remainder filled in from reference TRBV15 and TRBJ1-1): DAMVIQNPRYQVTQFGKPVTLSCSQTLNHNVMYWYQQKSSQAPKLLFHYYDKDFNNEADTPDNFQSRRPNTSFCFLDIRSPGLGDTAMYLCATSSADTEAFFGQGTRLTVV.

This rearrangement joins TRBV18 to TRBJ2-1; D remains unclear. Trimming pared 4 bases from V and 4 bases from J, leaving 8 bases between. CDR3 size: 13 residues. Germline assignment: CDR1 KGHSH and CDR2 LQKENI. CDR3 residues: CASSLQGYNEQFF. CDR3 nucleotide sequence: TGTGCCAGCTCACTCCAAGGTTACAATGAGCAGTTCTTC.

V usage is TRBV7-6 and J usage is TRBJ2-5; 8 bases map to TRBD2. The CDR3 covers 17 residues. Unmatched junction bases numbered 14, after V lost 6 bases and J lost 2 bases. From germline, CDR1 is SGHVS and CDR2 FNYEAQ. CDR3 coding DNA: TGTGCCAGCAGGAACTTACCTAGCGGGCCGCTGCAAGAGACCCAGTACTTC. It yields the protein CASRNLPSGPLQETQYF.

This clone was seen only once. This chain connects TRBV19 to TRBJ2-7; 10 bases map to TRBD2. Per germline, CDR1 LNHDA and CDR2 SQIVND (reference sequence). This CDR3 contains 13 residues. The ends lost 8 bases at V and 4 bases at J; junction bases unmatched: 5. The CDR3 DNA sequence: TGTGCCAGTCAAGGACTAGCGGATTACGAGCAGTACTTC. Protein sequence: CASQGLADYEQYF.

Only a few counts were recorded for this clone. The chain's CDR3 is CASSSIDRVDQPQHF. The CDR3 DNA sequence: TGTGCCAGCAGTTCCATCGACAGGGTGGATCAGCCCCAGCATTTT. The chain employs TRBV6-6 and TRBJ1-5, with 7 bases lining up with TRBD1. CDR1 and CDR2 (germline): MNHNY, SVGAGI (reference sequence). The ends lost 4 bases at V and 5 bases at J; junction bases unmatched: 8. CDR3 length: 15 residues.

The chain recombines TRBV6-1 with TRBJ1-3, with D maybe TRBD1 (6 bases). The CDR3 is made up of 15 amino acids. The germline V gene has CDR1 MNHNS and CDR2 SASEGT. V was shortened by 1 base and J by 3 bases, with 10 bases between the two germline ends. The CDR3, as DNA: TGTGCCAGCAGTGAAGTCAGGGGACTTGGAAACACCATATATTTT. Its translation is CASSEVRGLGNTIYF.

This clone was seen a few times. V usage is TRBV5-4 and J usage is TRBJ1-1; a weak D match, TRBD1 (6 bases). The germline CDR1 and CDR2 sequences are SGHNT and YYREEE (reference sequence). The CDR3 has 16 amino acids. With 0 bases removed from V and 0 bases from J, the gap between germline ends came to 12 bases. The CDR3 bases are TGTGCCAGCAGCTTGGCCGGGACATTCTTGAACACTGAAGCTTTCTTT. It yields the protein CASSLAGTFLNTEAFF.

This clone appeared once. The genes are TRBV12-5 and TRBJ2-7; D not resolved. The germline gives CDR1 LGHNT, CDR2 FRNRAP. The CDR3 runs 16 residues. V was clipped by 0 bases and J by 1 base, with 13 bases between them. The CDR3 protein is CASGLVSTRGSYEQYF. CDR3 DNA: TGTGCTAGTGGTTTGGTATCAACCCGCGGATCCTACGAGCAGTACTTC.

The CDR3 sequence: CASEGGGEQYF. Written as DNA, the CDR3 is TGCGCCAGCGAAGGGGGGGGCGAGCAGTACTTC. The chain uses TRBV4-3 and TRBJ2-7, with TRBD2 as a possible D gene (7 bases). Germline-derived CDR1 and CDR2 are LGHNA and YSLEER. V was trimmed by 8 bases and J by 6 bases, leaving 11 bases between them. This CDR3 contains 11 residues.

This clone showed up just a few times. The J gene is TRBJ2-7, the V gene TRBV11-2; 8 bases are shared with TRBD2. Germline V gene lookup returns CDR1 SGHAT and CDR2 FQNNGV. The length of the CDR3 is 13 residues. Trimming at V came to 3 bases and at J to 7 bases, leaving 5 bases not matched to a gene. CDR3 protein: CASSFGRAEEQYF. For the CDR3, the DNA is TGTGCCAGCAGCTTCGGGAGGGCGGAGGAGCAGTACTTC.

V usage is TRBV7-9 and J usage is TRBJ2-3, with D hard to call. V dropped 4 bases and J dropped 2 bases, with 4 bases sitting between them. The CDR3 length is 12 residues. The germline V gene has CDR1 SEHNR and CDR2 FQNEAQ (reference sequence). In DNA, the CDR3 is TGTGCCAGCAGCTCTACCACAGATACGCAGTATTTT. Residues: CASSSTTDTQYF.

This rearrangement joins TRBV29-1 to TRBJ1-1; D might be TRBD1 (5 bases). CDR3 length: 13 residues. Trimming stripped 8 bases from V and 1 base from J, with 14 bases between. Germline V gene data show CDR1 as SQVTM and CDR2 as ANQGSEA. The CDR3 coding sequence is TGCAGCATCCACCGGGGGTCGAACACTGAAGCTTTCTTT. Translated: CSIHRGSNTEAFF.